This T cell receptor (beta chain) was profiled in a study of T cell repertoires in cytomegalovirus infection. Study details: CMV infection together with matching HLA type was indicated by public TCR beta signatures.

General observations from the study: Carriers of CMV plus the relevant HLA were identified by cumulative public TCR beta family frequency. Dominating the ex vivo response were TCR beta clonotypes that were CMV-specific and HLA-C-restricted.

This clonotype has just a few counts. What it binds is unknown. Germline CDR1 SGHRS, CDR2 YFSETQ. Trimming removed 4 bases from V and 4 bases from J, with 14 bases in between. This CDR3 is built from 14 residues. TCRdb passed the reads through MiXCR, listing each CDR3 protein once. The sample holds more than 150,000 distinct CDR3 sequences; about 30% are singletons and the top ten take 31%. The sequence was collected from a human donor in good health (CMV status not recorded). Some clones in this sample may be carry-over from other donors' samples. Source material: PBMCs. The chain recombines TRBV5-1 with TRBJ1-1, with a weak D call TRBD1 (5 bases). CDR3 loop: CASSHPDGGTEAFF. CDR3 bases: TGCGCCAGCAGCCATCCCGATGGGGGCACTGAAGCTTTCTTT.